The rows below give T cell receptor beta chains drawn from one sample of a study of cytomegalovirus exposure and HLA in healthy donors. The protocol was immunoSEQ multiplex PCR, while the TCRdb copy is restricted to in-frame clones and leaves out a portion. Among around 150,000 clones listed, just over 75% were seen once. Sequencing was carried out using PBMCs. These receptors were taken from a woman in her thirties or forties in good health and CMV-seronegative. CDR3s include the opening cysteine and the closing phenylalanine or tryptophan. The D gene is left open where the match is weak. Size is omitted from some rows. Given values are once, few, many or a class for expanded clones.

clone size,D gene,J gene,V gene,CDR3 DNA,CDR3 protein
NA,NA,TRBJ1-2,TRBV2,TGTGCCAGCAAAATTGACAGGAACGTAGGTGGCTACACCTTC,CASKIDRNVGGYTF
NA,NA,TRBJ1-1,TRBV19,TGTGCCAGTAGTCCGCTCGGGTCGAGGGCGAACACTGAAGCTTTCTTT,CASSPLGSRANTEAFF
NA,TRBD2,TRBJ2-7,TRBV5-8,TGTGCCAGCAGCTTCACCGGGACTAGCGTTAACGAGCAGTACTTC,CASSFTGTSVNEQYF
once,TRBD1,TRBJ1-1,TRBV28,TGTGCCAGCAGTACCCAGGGGGCGAAGAACACTGAAGCTTTCTTT,CASSTQGAKNTEAFF
NA,NA,TRBJ2-1,TRBV19,TGTGCCAGTAGTACCTCCTATGAGAATGAGCAGTTCTTC,CASSTSYENEQFF
once,NA,TRBJ1-3,TRBV29-1,TGCAGCGTTGAGTTTACTGGTGGAAACACCATATATTTT,CSVEFTGGNTIYF
once,TRBD1,TRBJ1-1,TRBV29-1,TGCAGCGTCTACACAGGGGAAACTGAAGCTTTCTTT,CSVYTGETEAFF
NA,TRBD2,TRBJ2-2,TRBV11-3,TGTGCCAGCAGCAAGAGCGGGGCGAACACCGGGGAGCTGTTTTTT,CASSKSGANTGELFF
NA,NA,TRBJ2-3,TRBV5-1,TGCGCCAGCAGCTTGGGGCTTAGCACAGATACGCAGTATTTT,CASSLGLSTDTQYF
NA,NA,TRBJ2-5,TRBV11-2,TGTGCCAGCAGCTTAGCGATTGCGCGCCAAGAGACCCAGTACTTC,CASSLAIARQETQYF
NA,NA,TRBJ1-1,TRBV6-7,TGTGCCAGCAGTAGGACAGTAAAGGATGAAGCTTTCTTT,CASSRTVKDEAFF
NA,TRBD2,TRBJ2-5,TRBV6-1,TGTGCCAGCAGTGACAACCAGAGCGGGAGTAGGGAGACCCAGTACTTC,CASSDNQSGSRETQYF
NA,NA,TRBJ2-7,TRBV18,TGTGCCAGCTCACCTCCCCGGACAGCCTTGCACCAGTACTTC,CASSPPRTALHQYF
NA,TRBD2,TRBJ2-7,TRBV18,TGTGCCAGCTCACTCACCGGGACTAGCGGGAGCAGCTACGAGCAGTACTTC,CASSLTGTSGSSYEQYF
NA,TRBD1,TRBJ1-2,TRBV9,TGTGCCAGCAGCGTAGCGGAGGGGGCGGGCTATGGCTACACCTTC,CASSVAEGAGYGYTF
NA,TRBD2,TRBJ2-7,TRBV6-6,TGTGCCAGCAGTTACTCGCCTAGCGGGTTCTTCTACGAGCAGTACTTC,CASSYSPSGFFYEQYF
once,TRBD1,TRBJ2-3,TRBV6-1,TGTGCCAGCAGTGAGAGGGGGCTGGCTCCTCTGGGTACGCAGTATTTT,CASSERGLAPLGTQYF
few,NA,TRBJ1-2,TRBV5-6,TGTGCCAGCAGCTTGGTGGGGGCGCAGGGCTATGGCTACACCTTC,CASSLVGAQGYGYTF
few,NA,TRBJ1-3,TRBV20-1,TGCACCGACAGCTCTGGAAACACCATATATTTT,CTDSSGNTIYF
NA,TRBD1,TRBJ1-2,TRBV6-5,TGTGCCAGCAGCCGGACAGGGACGGATGGCTACACCTTC,CASSRTGTDGYTF
NA,NA,TRBJ2-1,TRBV2,TGTGCCACCGCCTTGGGAGATACCTACAATGAGCAGTTCTTC,CATALGDTYNEQFF
NA,NA,TRBJ2-3,TRBV5-1,TGCGCCAGCAGCTTGGCAGGCAGCACAGATACGCAGTATTTT,CASSLAGSTDTQYF
NA,NA,TRBJ2-7,TRBV27,TGTGCCAGCAGTTTAGAAGGAGTGGGAGCCTACGAGCAGTACTTC,CASSLEGVGAYEQYF
NA,NA,TRBJ1-2,TRBV29-1,TGCAGCGCCACACACCCGGGGGGCGCGGAAGTGGGCTACACCTTC,CSATHPGGAEVGYTF
NA,NA,TRBJ2-7,TRBV9,TGTGCCAGCAGCGTAGGCGAAGGGGGCTCCTACGAGCAGTACTTC,CASSVGEGGSYEQYF
NA,TRBD2,TRBJ2-1,TRBV30,TGTGCCTGGAGTGGATCTTTAGCGGGTGACAATGAGCAGTTCTTC,CAWSGSLAGDNEQFF
NA,NA,TRBJ1-5,TRBV18,TGTGCCAGCTCACCACGGGAGGGACAAAGCAATCAGCCCCAGCATTTT,CASSPREGQSNQPQHF
NA,NA,TRBJ2-5,TRBV9,TGTGCCAGCAGCGTAGGATCCTTAGAAGAGACCCAGTACTTC,CASSVGSLEETQYF
NA,TRBD1,TRBJ1-1,TRBV2,TGTGCCAGCAGAAGACCGGACAGGGCAACTGAAGCTTTCTTT,CASRRPDRATEAFF
once,NA,TRBJ2-7,TRBV27,TGTGCCAGCAGTTCTTACTACGAGCAGTACTTC,CASSSYYEQYF
NA,NA,TRBJ2-1,TRBV13,TGTGCCAGCAGCTTTATCAGTAATGAGCAGTTCTTC,CASSFISNEQFF
NA,NA,TRBJ2-2,TRBV10-3,TGTGCCACCATAGACAGTTTGAACACCGGGGAGCTGTTTTTT,CATIDSLNTGELFF
NA,TRBD2,TRBJ2-7,TRBV5-1,TGCGCCAGCAGCCCAGCGGGACTCCCGAAGGGCGAGCAGTACTTC,CASSPAGLPKGEQYF